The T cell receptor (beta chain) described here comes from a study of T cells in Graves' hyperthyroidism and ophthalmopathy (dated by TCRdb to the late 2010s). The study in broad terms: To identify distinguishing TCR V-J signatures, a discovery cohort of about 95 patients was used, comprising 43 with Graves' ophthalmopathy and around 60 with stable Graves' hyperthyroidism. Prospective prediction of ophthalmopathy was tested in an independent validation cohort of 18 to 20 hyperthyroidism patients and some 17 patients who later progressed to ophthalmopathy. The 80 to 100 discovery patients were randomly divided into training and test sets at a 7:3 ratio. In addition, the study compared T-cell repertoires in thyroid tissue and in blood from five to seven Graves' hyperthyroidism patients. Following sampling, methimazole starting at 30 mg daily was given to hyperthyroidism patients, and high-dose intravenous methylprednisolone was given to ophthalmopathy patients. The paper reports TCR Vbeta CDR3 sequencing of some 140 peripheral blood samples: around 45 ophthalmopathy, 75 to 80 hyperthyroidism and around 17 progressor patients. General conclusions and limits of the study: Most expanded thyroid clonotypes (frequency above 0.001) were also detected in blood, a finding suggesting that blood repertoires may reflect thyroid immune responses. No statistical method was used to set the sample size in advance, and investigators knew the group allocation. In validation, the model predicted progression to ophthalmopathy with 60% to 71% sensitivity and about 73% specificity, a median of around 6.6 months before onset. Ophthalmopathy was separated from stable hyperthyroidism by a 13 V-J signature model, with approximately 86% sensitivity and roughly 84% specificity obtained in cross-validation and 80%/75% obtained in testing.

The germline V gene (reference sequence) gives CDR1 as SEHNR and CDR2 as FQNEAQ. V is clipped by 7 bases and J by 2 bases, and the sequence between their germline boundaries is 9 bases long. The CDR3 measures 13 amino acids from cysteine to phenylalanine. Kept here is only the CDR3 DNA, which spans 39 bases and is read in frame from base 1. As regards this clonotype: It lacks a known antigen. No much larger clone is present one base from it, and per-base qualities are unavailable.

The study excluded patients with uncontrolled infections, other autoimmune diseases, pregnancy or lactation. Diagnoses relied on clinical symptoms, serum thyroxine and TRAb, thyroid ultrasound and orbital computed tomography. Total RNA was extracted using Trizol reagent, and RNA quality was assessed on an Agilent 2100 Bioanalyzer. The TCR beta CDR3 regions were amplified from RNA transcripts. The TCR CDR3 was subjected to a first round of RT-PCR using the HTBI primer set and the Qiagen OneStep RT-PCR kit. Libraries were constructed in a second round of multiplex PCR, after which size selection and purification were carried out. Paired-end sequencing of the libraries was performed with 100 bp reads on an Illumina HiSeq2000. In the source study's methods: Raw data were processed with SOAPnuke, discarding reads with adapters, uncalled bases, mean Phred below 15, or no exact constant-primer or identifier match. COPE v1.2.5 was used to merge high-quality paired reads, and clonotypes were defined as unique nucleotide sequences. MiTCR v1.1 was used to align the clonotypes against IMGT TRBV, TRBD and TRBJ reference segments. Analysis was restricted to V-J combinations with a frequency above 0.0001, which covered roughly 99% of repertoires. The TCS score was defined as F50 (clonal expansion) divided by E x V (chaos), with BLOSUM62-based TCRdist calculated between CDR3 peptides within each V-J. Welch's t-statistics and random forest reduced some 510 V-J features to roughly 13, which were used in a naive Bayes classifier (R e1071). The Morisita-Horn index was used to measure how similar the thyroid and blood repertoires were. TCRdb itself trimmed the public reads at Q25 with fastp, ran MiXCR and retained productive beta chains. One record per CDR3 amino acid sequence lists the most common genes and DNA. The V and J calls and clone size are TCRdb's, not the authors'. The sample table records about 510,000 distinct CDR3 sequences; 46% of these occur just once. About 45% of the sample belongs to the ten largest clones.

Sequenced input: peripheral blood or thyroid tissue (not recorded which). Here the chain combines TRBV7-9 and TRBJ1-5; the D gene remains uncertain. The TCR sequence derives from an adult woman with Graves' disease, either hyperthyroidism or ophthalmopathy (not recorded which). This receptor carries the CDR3 CASIRQGNQPQHF. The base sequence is TGTGCCAGCATTCGCCAGGGCAATCAGCCCCAGCATTTT.